The 14 T cell receptor beta chains below all came from one sample that was sequenced in a study of T cell repertoires in cytomegalovirus infection. TCRdb passed the reads through MiXCR, listing each CDR3 protein once. The sample contains about 260,000 distinct CDR3 sequences, approximately 14% of which appear only once. What was sequenced was PBMCs. These receptors were collected from a human donor in good health (CMV status not recorded). Some clones in this sample may be carry-over from other donors' samples.

V is TRBV5-1 and J is TRBJ1-5, with D hard to call. The CDR3 has 15 amino acids. V was pared by 0 bases and J by 7 bases, with 14 bases between. Germline V gives CDR1 SGHRS, CDR2 YFSETQ. The CDR3 reads CASSLDLSSGQPQHF. The DNA for the CDR3 is TGCGCCAGCAGCTTGGATCTCAGCTCAGGACAGCCCCAGCATTTT. Combining the CDR3 with reference TRBV5-1 and TRBJ1-5 gives the whole variable domain KAGVTQTPRYLIKTRGQQVTLSCSPISGHRSVSWYQQTPGQGLQFLFEYFSETQRNKGNFPGRFSGRQFSNSRSEMNVSTLELGDSALYLCASSLDLSSGQPQHFGDGTRLSIL.

Many counts were recorded for this clonotype. The chain links TRBV7-2 to TRBJ2-3; D gene ambiguous. The CDR3 is 12 amino acids. Trimming pared 6 bases from V and 0 bases from J, leaving 4 bases between. Germline lookup yields CDR1 SGHTA and CDR2 FQGNSA. CDR3 DNA: TGTGCCAGCAGATCTAGCACAGATACGCAGTATTTT. It codes for CASRSSTDTQYF.

The chain employs TRBV19 and TRBJ2-5; 7 nucleotides match TRBD2. Looked up from germline, CDR1 is LNHDA and CDR2 is SQIVND (reference sequence). Trimming cost V 3 bases and J 5 bases; bases outside gene matches: 6. CDR3 length: 14 residues. Here the CDR3 DNA reads TGTGCCAGTAGTATTGGTCAGGGAGGGGAGACCCAGTACTTC. It translates to CASSIGQGGETQYF.

A few counts support this clonotype. This chain connects TRBV12-3 or TRBV12-4 to TRBJ1-3; TRBD1 matches at 9 bases. V trimming: 1 base; J trimming: 4 bases; junction bases outside the gene matches: 5. This CDR3 is built from 16 residues. CDR3 region: CASSLEVTGGGNTIYF. In nucleotides, the CDR3 is TGTGCCAGCAGTTTAGAGGTGACAGGGGGAGGAAACACCATATATTTT.

This clonotype was detected a few times. The chain recombines TRBV20-1 with TRBJ2-1, with TRBD2 identical over 11 bases. Per the germline V gene, CDR1 is DFQATT and CDR2 is SNEGSKA (reference sequence). V was pared by 5 bases and J by 0 bases, with 9 bases of the junction left unmatched. The CDR3 has 17 amino acids. CDR3 region: CSAGGLAASSSYNEQFF. In nucleotides, the CDR3 is TGCAGTGCTGGGGGACTAGCGGCCTCGAGCTCCTACAATGAGCAGTTCTTC.

V and J are TRBV27 and TRBJ2-3, with 9 bases identical to TRBD2. Trimming removed 11 bases from V and 2 bases from J; junction bases left unmatched: 11. Germline V lookup: CDR1 MNHEY, CDR2 SMNVEV (reference sequence). The CDR3 runs to 15 residues. The CDR3: CAASLAGATTDTQYF. The CDR3 bases are TGTGCCGCCTCCTTAGCGGGGGCTACCACAGATACGCAGTATTTT.

In regard to this clonotype: This sequence may be a read error, since a much larger clone differs from it by one base. The chain links TRBV20-1 to TRBJ2-3, with unresolved D. TRBJ1-5 explains the end of the DNA better; the J call may be wrong. The CDR3 is 15 amino acids. Germline V lookup: CDR1 DFQATT, CDR2 SNEGSKA (reference sequence). The CDR3 DNA reads as TGCAGTGCTAGGAAAGGTAGCGATAGCACAGATACGCAGCATTTT. This gives the protein CSARKGSDSTDTQHF.

The chain is built from TRBV14 and TRBJ2-5; D gene unclear. The CDR3 is 15 amino acids. Germline V CDR1 and CDR2: SGHDN, FVKESK. Trimming removed 1 base from V and 5 bases from J, with 14 bases in between. CDR3 protein: CASSQGTPVRETQYF. CDR3 DNA: TGTGCCAGCAGCCAAGGTACCCCAGTCCGGGAGACCCAGTACTTC.

A few counts support this clonotype. The chain combines TRBV5-6 with TRBJ1-5, with a tentative D call TRBD1 (5 bases). V was clipped by 5 bases and J by 2 bases, with 17 bases between them. The V gene's germline CDR1 is SGHDT and CDR2 YYEEEE. This CDR3 contains 16 residues. DNA for the CDR3: TGTGCCAGCAGTTCAGGGATAAAAAGGGGCAATCAGCCCCAGCATTTT. Translation: CASSSGIKRGNQPQHF.

This clonotype has just a few counts. The V call is TRBV7-3, the J call TRBJ2-3; 7 positions agree with TRBD2. CDR1 and CDR2 from the germline V gene are SGHTA and FQGTGA. The CDR3 runs to 15 residues. V was pared by 4 bases and J by 2 bases, with 6 bases of the junction left unmatched. In DNA, the CDR3 is TGTGCCAGCAGCTCTCCGAGCGGGAACACAGATACGCAGTATTTT. As protein: CASSSPSGNTDTQYF.

The chain employs TRBV29-1 and TRBJ1-1, with 9 bases fitting TRBD1. Germline values: CDR1 SQVTM, CDR2 ANQGSEA. The V and J ends lost 0 bases and 11 bases, in that order; junction bases with no gene match: 10. The CDR3 spans 14 residues. The DNA for the CDR3 is TGCAGCGTTGAAGAGCTGGGGACAGGGCAGCTTGCTTTCTTT. It encodes CSVEELGTGQLAFF. Variable domain in full (rest from reference TRBV29-1 and TRBJ1-1): SAVISQKPSRDICQRGTSLTIQCQVDSQVTMMFWYRQQPGQSLTLIATANQGSEATYESGFVIDKFPISRPNLTFSTLTVSNMSPEDSSIYLCSVEELGTGQLAFFGQGTRLTVV.

This chain joins TRBV28 and TRBJ2-3; no firm D call. Trimming removed 1 base from V and 4 bases from J, with 6 bases in between. Germline-derived CDR1 and CDR2 are MDHEN and SYDVKM. The CDR3 runs to 13 residues. The CDR3 region is CASSLFSSDTQYF. The DNA of the CDR3 is TGTGCCAGCAGTTTATTCTCTTCAGATACGCAGTATTTT.

The rearrangement uses TRBV20-1 and TRBJ1-5; TRBD1 agrees at 7 bases. Germline V gene lookup returns CDR1 DFQATT and CDR2 SNEGSKA (reference sequence). This CDR3 contains 13 residues. V trimming: 6 bases; J trimming: 4 bases; junction bases outside the gene matches: 6. The CDR3 sequence is CSAQDRANQPQHF. CDR3 nucleotide sequence: TGCAGTGCCCAAGACAGGGCTAATCAGCCCCAGCATTTT.

This clonotype has a count of ten or more. The chain links TRBV7-8 to TRBJ1-1, with a tentative D call TRBD1 (6 bases). The CDR3 loop spans 13 amino acids. The V and J ends lost 3 bases and 5 bases respectively, with 10 bases between them. CDR1 SGHVS and CDR2 FQNEAQ come from the germline V gene. The CDR3 sequence is CASSLDRLTEAFF. The DNA for the CDR3 is TGTGCCAGCAGCTTGGACAGACTGACTGAAGCTTTCTTT.